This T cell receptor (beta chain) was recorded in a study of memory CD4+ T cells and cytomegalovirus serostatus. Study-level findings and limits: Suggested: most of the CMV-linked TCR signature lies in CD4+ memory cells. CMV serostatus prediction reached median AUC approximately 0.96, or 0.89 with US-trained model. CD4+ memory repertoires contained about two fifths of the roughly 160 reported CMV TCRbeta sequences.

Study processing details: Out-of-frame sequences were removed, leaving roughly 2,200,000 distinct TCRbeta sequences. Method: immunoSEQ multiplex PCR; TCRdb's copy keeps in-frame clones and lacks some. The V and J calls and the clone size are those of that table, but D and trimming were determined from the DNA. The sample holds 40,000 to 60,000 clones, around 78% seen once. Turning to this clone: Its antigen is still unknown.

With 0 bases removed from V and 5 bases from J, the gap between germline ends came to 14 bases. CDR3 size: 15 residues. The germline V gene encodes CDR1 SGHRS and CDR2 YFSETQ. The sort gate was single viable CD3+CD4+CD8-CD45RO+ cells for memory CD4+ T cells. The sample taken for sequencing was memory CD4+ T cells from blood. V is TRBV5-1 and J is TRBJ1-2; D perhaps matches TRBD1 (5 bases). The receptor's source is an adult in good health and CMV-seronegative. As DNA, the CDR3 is TGCGCCAGCAGCTTGGAAAGTCAGGGACGGTATGGCTACACCTTC. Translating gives CASSLESQGRYGYTF.